This T cell receptor (beta chain) was recovered during a study of blood T cell repertoires in COVID-19. The sample holds a few counts of this clone. The junction departs from the called germline gene at one end, perhaps through a read error. The germline CDR1 and CDR2 sequences are MNHNS and SASEGT. The CDR3 extends over 13 amino acids. Only in-frame clones appear in the TCRdb table, and some are missing; sequencing was by immunoSEQ multiplex PCR. The sample includes around 170,000 clones, less than 85% of them seen just once. The clonotype was recovered from a woman older than 75 with acute or convalescent COVID-19. The chain couples TRBV6-1 to TRBJ1-1; D perhaps matches TRBD1 (6 bases). The sequencing input was peripheral blood. CDR3 bases: TGTGCCAGCAGAGAAGAACTGGACAGAGAAGCTTTCTTT. Translating gives CASREELDREAFF.